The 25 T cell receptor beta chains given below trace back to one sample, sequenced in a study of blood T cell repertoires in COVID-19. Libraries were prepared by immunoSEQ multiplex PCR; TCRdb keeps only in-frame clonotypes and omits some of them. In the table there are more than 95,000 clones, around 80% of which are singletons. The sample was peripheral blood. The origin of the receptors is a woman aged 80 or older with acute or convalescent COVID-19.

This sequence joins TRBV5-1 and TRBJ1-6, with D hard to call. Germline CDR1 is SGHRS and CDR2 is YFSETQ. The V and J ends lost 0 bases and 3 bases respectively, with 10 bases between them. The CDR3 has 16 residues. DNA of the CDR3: TGCGCCAGCAGCTTGGAGAGTCCCTACTATAATTCACCCCTCCACTTT. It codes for CASSLESPYYNSPLHF.

This CDR3 is CASSLRGTGGLTEAFF. In nucleotides, the CDR3 is TGTGCCAGCAGTTTGAGGGGGACAGGGGGTCTCACTGAAGCTTTCTTT. This chain uses TRBV5-6 with TRBJ1-1; 11 bases agree with TRBD1. Germline assignment: CDR1 SGHDT and CDR2 YYEEEE. The length of the CDR3 is 16 residues. V shed 5 bases and J 4 bases; nucleotides not matched to a gene: 10.

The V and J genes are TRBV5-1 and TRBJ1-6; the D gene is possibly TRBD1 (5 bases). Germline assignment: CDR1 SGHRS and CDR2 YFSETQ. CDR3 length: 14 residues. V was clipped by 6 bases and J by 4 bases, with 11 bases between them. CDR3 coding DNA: TGCGCCAGCACCTTTGGGGGGTATAATTCACCCCTCCACTTT. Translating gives CASTFGGYNSPLHF.

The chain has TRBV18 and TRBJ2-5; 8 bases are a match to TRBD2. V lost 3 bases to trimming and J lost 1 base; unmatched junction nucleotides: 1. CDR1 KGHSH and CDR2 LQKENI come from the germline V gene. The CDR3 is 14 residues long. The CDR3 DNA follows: TGTGCCAGCTCACCCAGCGGGGGCCAAGAGACCCAGTACTTC. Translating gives CASSPSGGQETQYF.

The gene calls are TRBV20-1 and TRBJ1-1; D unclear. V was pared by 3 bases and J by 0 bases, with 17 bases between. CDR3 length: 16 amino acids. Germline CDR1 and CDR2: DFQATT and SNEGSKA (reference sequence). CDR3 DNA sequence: TGCAGTGCTAGTACCAGGAGGGCCGGGATGAACACTGAAGCTTTCTTT. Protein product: CSASTRRAGMNTEAFF.

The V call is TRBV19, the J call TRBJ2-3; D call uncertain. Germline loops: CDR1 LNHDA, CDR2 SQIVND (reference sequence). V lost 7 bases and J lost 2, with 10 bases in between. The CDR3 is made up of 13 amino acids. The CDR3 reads CASTRRNTDTQYF. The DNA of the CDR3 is TGTGCCAGTACTAGAAGGAACACAGATACGCAGTATTTT.

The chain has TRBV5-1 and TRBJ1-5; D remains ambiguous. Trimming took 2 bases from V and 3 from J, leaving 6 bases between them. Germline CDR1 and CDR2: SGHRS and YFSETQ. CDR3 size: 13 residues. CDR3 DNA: TGCGCCAGCAGCTTCGGTGCCAATCAGCCCCAGCATTTT. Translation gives CASSFGANQPQHF. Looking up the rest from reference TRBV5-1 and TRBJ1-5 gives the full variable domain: KAGVTQTPRYLIKTRGQQVTLSCSPISGHRSVSWYQQTPGQGLQFLFEYFSETQRNKGNFPGRFSGRQFSNSRSEMNVSTLELGDSALYLCASSFGANQPQHFGDGTRLSIL.

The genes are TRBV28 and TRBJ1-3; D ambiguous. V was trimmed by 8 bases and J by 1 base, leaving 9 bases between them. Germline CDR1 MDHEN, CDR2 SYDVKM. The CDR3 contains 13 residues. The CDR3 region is CASDTVSGNTIYF. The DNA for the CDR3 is TGTGCCAGCGATACAGTGTCTGGAAACACCATATATTTT. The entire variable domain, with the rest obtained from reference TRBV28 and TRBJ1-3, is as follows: DVKVTQSSRYLVKRTGEKVFLECVQDMDHENMFWYRQDPGLGLRLIYFSYDVKMKEKGDIPEGYSVSREKKERFSLILESASTNQTSMYLCASDTVSGNTIYFGEGSWLTVV.

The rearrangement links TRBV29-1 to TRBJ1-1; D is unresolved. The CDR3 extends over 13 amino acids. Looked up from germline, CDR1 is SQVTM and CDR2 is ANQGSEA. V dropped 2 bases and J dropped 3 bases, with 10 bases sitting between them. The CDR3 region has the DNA TGCAGCGTTGAACGAAATGAGGACACTGAAGCTTTCTTT. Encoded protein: CSVERNEDTEAFF.

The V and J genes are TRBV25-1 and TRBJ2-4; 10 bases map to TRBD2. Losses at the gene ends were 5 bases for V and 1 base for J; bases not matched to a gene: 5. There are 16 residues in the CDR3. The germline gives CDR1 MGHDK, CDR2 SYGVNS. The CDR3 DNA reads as TGTGCCAGCAGTCCTAGCGGGAGAGGGGCCAAAAACATTCAGTACTTC. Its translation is CASSPSGRGAKNIQYF. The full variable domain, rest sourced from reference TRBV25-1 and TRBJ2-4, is EADIYQTPRYLVIGTGKKITLECSQTMGHDKMYWYQQDPGMELHLIHYSYGVNSTEKGDLSSESTVSRIRTEHFPLTLESARPSHTSQYLCASSPSGRGAKNIQYFGAGTRLSVL.

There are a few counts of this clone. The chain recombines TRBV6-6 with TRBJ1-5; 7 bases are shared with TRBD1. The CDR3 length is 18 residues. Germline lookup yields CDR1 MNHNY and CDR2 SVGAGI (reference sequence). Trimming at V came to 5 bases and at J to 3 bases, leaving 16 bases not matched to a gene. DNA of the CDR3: TGTGCCAGCAGTCAACTACGATACCAGGGGGACGCCAATCAGCCCCAGCATTTT. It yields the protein CASSQLRYQGDANQPQHF.

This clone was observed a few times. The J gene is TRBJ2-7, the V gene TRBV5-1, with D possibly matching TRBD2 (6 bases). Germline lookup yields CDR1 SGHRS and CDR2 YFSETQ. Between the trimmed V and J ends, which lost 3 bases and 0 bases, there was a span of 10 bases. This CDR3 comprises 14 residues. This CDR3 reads CASSSGVSSYEQYF. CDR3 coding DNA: TGCGCCAGCAGCTCGGGGGTAAGCTCCTACGAGCAGTACTTC.

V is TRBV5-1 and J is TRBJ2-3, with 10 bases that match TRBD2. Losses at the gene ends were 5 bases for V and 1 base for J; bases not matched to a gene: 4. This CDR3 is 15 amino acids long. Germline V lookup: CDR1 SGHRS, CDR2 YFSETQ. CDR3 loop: CASRPGTSGTDTQYF. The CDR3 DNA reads TGCGCCAGCAGGCCCGGGACTAGCGGCACAGATACGCAGTATTTT.

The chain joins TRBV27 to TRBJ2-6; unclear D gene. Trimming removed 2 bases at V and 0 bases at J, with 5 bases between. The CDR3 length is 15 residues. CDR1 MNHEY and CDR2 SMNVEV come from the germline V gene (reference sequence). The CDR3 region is CASSLILSGANVLTF. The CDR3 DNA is TGTGCCAGCAGTTTAATCCTCTCTGGGGCCAACGTCCTGACTTTC.

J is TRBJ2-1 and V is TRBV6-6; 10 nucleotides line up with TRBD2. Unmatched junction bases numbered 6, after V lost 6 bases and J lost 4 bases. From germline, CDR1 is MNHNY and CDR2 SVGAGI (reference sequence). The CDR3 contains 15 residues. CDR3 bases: TGTGCCAGCAGCGGAGCGGGAGGGGGGTACAATGAGCAGTTCTTC. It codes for CASSGAGGGYNEQFF.

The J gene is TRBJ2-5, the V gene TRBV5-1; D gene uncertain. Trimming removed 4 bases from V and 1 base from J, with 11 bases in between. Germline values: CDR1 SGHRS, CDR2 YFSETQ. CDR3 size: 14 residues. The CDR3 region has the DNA TGCGCCAGCAGCGGAAACAGAGCCCAAGAGACCCAGTACTTC. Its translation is CASSGNRAQETQYF.

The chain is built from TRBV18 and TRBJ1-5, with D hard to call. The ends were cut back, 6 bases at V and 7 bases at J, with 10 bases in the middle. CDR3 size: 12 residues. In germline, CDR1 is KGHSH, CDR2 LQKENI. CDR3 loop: CASSELKQPQHF. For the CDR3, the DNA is TGTGCCAGCTCCGAGTTGAAGCAGCCCCAGCATTTT.

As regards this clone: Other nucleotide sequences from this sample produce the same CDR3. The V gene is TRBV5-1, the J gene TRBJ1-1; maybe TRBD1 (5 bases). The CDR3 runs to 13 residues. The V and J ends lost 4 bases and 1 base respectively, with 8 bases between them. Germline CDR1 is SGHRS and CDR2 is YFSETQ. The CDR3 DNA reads TGCGCCAGCAGCCTCAGGGAGAACACTGAAGCTTTCTTT. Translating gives CASSLRENTEAFF. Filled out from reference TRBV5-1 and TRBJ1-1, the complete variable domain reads KAGVTQTPRYLIKTRGQQVTLSCSPISGHRSVSWYQQTPGQGLQFLFEYFSETQRNKGNFPGRFSGRQFSNSRSEMNVSTLELGDSALYLCASSLRENTEAFFGQGTRLTVV.

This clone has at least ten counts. The chain's CDR3 is CASTRTGVNTEAFF. CDR3 DNA: TGTGCCAGTACTAGGACAGGGGTGAACACTGAAGCTTTCTTT. This chain joins TRBV19 and TRBJ1-1, with 9 bases identical to TRBD1. Germline-derived CDR1 and CDR2 are LNHDA and SQIVND (reference sequence). This CDR3 spans 14 amino acids. The trim removed 7 bases at V and 0 bases at J, leaving 3 bases unmatched.

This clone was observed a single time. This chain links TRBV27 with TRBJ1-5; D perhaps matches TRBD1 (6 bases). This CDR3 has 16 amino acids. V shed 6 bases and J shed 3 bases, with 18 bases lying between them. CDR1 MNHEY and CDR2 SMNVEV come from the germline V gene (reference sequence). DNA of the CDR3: TGTGCCAGCAGCACCATAGTACAGGGCGTCAATCAGCCCCAGCATTTT. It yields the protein CASSTIVQGVNQPQHF.

DNA for the CDR3: TGTGCCAGCAGCCGGGAACTAGCGAATGAGCAGTTCTTC. It yields the protein CASSRELANEQFF. The chain recombines TRBV5-4 with TRBJ2-1, with TRBD2 matching over 7 bases. The V segment lost 4 bases and the J segment 7 bases; nucleotides outside the gene matches: 5. The germline gives CDR1 SGHNT, CDR2 YYREEE (reference sequence). The CDR3 is made up of 13 amino acids.

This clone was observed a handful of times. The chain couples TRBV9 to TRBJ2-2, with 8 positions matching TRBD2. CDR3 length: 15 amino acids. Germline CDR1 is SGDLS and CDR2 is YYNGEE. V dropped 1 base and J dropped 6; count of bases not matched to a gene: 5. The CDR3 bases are TGTGCCAGCAGCGTACCGGCGGGAGGAGCCGGGGAGCTGTTTTTT. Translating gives CASSVPAGGAGELFF.

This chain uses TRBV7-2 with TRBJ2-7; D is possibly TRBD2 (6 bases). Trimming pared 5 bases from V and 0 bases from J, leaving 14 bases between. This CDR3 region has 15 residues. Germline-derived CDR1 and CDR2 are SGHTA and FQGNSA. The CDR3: CASSGVAAPSYEQYF. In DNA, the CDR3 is TGTGCCAGCAGCGGGGTAGCGGCCCCCTCCTACGAGCAGTACTTC.

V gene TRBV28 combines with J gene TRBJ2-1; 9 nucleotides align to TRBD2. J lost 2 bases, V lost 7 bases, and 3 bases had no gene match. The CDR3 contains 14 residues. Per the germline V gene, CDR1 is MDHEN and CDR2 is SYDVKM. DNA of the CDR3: TGTGCCAGCATTGCGGGAGGGGCCTACAATGAGCAGTTCTTC. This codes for CASIAGGAYNEQFF.

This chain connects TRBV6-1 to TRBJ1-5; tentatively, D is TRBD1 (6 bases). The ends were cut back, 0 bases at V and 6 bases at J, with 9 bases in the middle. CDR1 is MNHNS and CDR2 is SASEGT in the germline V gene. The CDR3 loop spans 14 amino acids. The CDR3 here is CASSEASRGQPQHF. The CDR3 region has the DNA TGTGCCAGCAGTGAAGCGAGCAGGGGTCAGCCCCAGCATTTT.